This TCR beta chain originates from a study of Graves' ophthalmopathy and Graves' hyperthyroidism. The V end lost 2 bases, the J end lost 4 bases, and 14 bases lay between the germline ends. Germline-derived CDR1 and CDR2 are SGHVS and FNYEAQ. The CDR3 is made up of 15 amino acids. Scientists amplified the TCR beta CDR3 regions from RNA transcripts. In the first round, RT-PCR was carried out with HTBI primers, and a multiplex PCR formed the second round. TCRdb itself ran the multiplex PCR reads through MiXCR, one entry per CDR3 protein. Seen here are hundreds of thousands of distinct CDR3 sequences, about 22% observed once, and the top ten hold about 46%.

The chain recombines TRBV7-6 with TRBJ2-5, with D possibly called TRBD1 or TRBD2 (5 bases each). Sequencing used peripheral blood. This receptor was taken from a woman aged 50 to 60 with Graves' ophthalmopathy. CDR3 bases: TGTGCCAGCAGCTTACGGCCGAGGGACGGAGAGACCCAGTACTTC. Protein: CASSLRPRDGETQYF.